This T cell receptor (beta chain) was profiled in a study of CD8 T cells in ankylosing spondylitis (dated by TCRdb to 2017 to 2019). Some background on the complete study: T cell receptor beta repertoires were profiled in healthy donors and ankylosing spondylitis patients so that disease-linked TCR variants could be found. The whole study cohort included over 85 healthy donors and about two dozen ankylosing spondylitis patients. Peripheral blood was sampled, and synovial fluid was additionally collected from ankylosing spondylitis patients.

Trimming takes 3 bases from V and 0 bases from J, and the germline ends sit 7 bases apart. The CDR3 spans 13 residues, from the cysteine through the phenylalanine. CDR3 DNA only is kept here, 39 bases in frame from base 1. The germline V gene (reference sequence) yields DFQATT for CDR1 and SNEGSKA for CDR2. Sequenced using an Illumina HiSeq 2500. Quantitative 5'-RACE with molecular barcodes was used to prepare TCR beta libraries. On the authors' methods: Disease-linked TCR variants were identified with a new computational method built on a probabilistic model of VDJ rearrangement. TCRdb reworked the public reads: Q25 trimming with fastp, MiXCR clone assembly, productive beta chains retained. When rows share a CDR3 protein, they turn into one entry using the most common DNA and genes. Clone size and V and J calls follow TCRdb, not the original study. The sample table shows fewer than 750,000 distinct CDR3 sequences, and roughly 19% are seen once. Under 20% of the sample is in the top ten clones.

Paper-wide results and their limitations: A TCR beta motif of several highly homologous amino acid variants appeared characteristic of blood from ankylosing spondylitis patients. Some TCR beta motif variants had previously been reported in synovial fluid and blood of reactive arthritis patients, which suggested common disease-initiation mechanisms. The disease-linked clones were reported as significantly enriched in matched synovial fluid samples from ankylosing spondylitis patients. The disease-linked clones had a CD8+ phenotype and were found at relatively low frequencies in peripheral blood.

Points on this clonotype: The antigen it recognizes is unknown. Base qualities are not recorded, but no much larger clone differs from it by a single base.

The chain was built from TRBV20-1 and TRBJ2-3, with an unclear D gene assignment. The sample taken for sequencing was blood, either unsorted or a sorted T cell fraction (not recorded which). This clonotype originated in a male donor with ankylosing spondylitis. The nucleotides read TGCAGTGCTAGCTCCGACAGCACAGATACGCAGTATTTT. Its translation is CSASSDSTDTQYF.